Sequencing of this T cell receptor beta chain was carried out in a study of Graves' ophthalmopathy and Graves' hyperthyroidism. At least ten counts were recorded for this clonotype. The CDR3 runs to 14 residues. Germline CDR1 reads SGHTA; CDR2 reads FQGNSA. V lost 5 bases and J lost 0, with 8 bases in between. Amplification of the TCR beta CDR3 regions used RNA transcripts (as template). Second-round multiplex PCR came after first-round RT-PCR with HTBI primers. TCRdb independently ran MiXCR on the multiplex PCR reads; one entry per CDR3 protein. The sample contains roughly 500,000 distinct CDR3 sequences, around an eighth of which appear only once. Presentation of ophthalmopathy in the donors involved moderate-to-severe activity, CAS ≥3, NOSPECS ≥4 and a duration under 3 months.

The specimen was blood. The origin of this receptor is a young woman with Graves' ophthalmopathy. The chain couples TRBV7-2 to TRBJ2-4, with D hard to call. CDR3 sequence reads: CASSIRLAKNIQYF. The CDR3 DNA sequence: TGTGCCAGCAGCATTAGACTAGCCAAAAACATTCAGTACTTC.